Below are 19 T cell receptor beta chains sequenced from a single sample in a study of T cell responses to AZD1222 COVID-19 vaccine. Clones were sequenced by immunoSEQ multiplex PCR, and TCRdb holds only the in-frame ones, with some missing. The data hold 150,000 to 250,000 clones, with approximately 93% observed a single time. The sample was peripheral blood, taken 28 days after the second AZD1222 dose. The receptors stem from an adult who received the AZD1222 COVID-19 vaccine.

This clone was counted once. One end of the junction is discordant with germline, which a read error may explain. This chain connects TRBV5-6 to TRBJ1-2, with D unresolved. The germline CDR1 and CDR2 sequences are SGHDT and YYEEEE. This CDR3 has 11 amino acids. CDR3 in amino acids: CASSFSGYRLF. CDR3 nucleotide sequence: TGTGCCAGCAGCTTCTCCGGGTATCGCCTCTTC.

The rearrangement joins TRBV5-4 to TRBJ2-1; D is unresolved. Germline values: CDR1 SGHNT, CDR2 YYREEE (reference sequence). Trimming cost V 3 bases and J 8 bases, with 12 bases left between them. CDR3 length: 13 residues. The CDR3 sequence: CASSWAGVDEQFF. As DNA, the CDR3 is TGTGCCAGCAGCTGGGCAGGTGTCGATGAGCAGTTCTTC.

V and J are TRBV19 and TRBJ2-1, with D possibly TRBD1 on 5 matching bases. The length of the CDR3 is 16 residues. V was cut by 3 bases and J by 1 base, with 13 bases left in between. From germline, CDR1 is LNHDA and CDR2 SQIVND (reference sequence). CDR3 sequence: CASSMTRGISYNEQFF. In DNA form, the CDR3 reads TGTGCCAGTAGTATGACAAGGGGAATTTCCTACAATGAGCAGTTCTTC. The whole variable domain, filled in from reference TRBV19 and TRBJ2-1, reads DGGITQSPKYLFRKEGQNVTLSCEQNLNHDAMYWYRQDPGQGLRLIYYSQIVNDFQKGDIAEGYSVSREKKESFPLTVTSAQKNPTAFYLCASSMTRGISYNEQFFGPGTRLTVL.

Here the CDR3 DNA reads TGTGCCAGCAGCTCCCCGGGACAGGGTGAAGCTTTCTTT. Translating it yields CASSSPGQGEAFF. The rearrangement links TRBV12-3 or TRBV12-4 to TRBJ1-1, with 9 bases aligning to TRBD1. This CDR3 has 13 amino acids. After removal of 6 bases from V and 7 bases from J, the junction contained 6 bases not matched to a gene.

The V call is TRBV27, the J call TRBJ2-1, with TRBD1 identical over 7 bases. From germline, CDR1 is MNHEY and CDR2 SMNVEV (reference sequence). The CDR3 is 13 amino acids. The V segment lost 5 bases and the J segment 12 bases; nucleotides outside the gene matches: 10. CDR3 amino acids: CASSLGTDLGQFF. The CDR3, as DNA: TGTGCCAGCAGTCTAGGGACAGACCTGGGGCAGTTCTTC.

The chain carries TRBV6-1 and TRBJ1-4; D might be TRBD1 (6 bases). V dropped 3 bases and J dropped 0 bases, with 14 bases sitting between them. Germline-derived CDR1 and CDR2 are MNHNS and SASEGT. The CDR3 is made up of 17 amino acids. CDR3 nucleotide sequence: TGTGCCAGCAGTGAGCCGGACAGCCTTCCAACTAATGAAAAACTGTTTTTT. Protein product: CASSEPDSLPTNEKLFF.

The rearrangement joins TRBV19 to TRBJ2-7, with D hard to call. Germline CDR1 and CDR2: LNHDA and SQIVND (reference sequence). CDR3 length: 13 amino acids. Trimming left V 5 bases short and J 6 bases short, with 14 bases between. CDR3 nucleotide sequence: TGTGCCAGTAGTTCGAGACTGTCAGTCGAGCAGTACTTC. As protein: CASSSRLSVEQYF.

V is TRBV28 and J is TRBJ1-1, with 7 bases identical to TRBD1. Germline trimming cut 6 bases from V and 1 base from J; bases unmatched to any gene: 11. The length of the CDR3 is 16 residues. Germline values: CDR1 MDHEN, CDR2 SYDVKM. CDR3 nucleotides: TGTGCCAGCAGCAGTGGGGGGGGGACAGCGAACACTGAAGCTTTCTTT. Its translation is CASSSGGGTANTEAFF.

This clone was counted once. This chain connects TRBV5-1 to TRBJ1-4; a possible D gene is TRBD1 (6 bases). CDR3 length equals 14 residues. From germline, CDR1 is SGHRS and CDR2 YFSETQ. V gave up 3 bases and J gave up 5 bases, with 11 bases separating them. CDR3 in DNA: TGCGCCAGCAGCTCCCGGGGGCAGAATGAAAAACTGTTTTTT. Translating gives CASSSRGQNEKLFF.

This rearrangement joins TRBV10-1 to TRBJ2-7; D gene ambiguous. V shed 3 bases and J shed 3 bases, with 3 bases lying between them. Germline values: CDR1 WNHNN, CDR2 SYGVQD (reference sequence). This CDR3 is 11 amino acids long. CDR3 nucleotides: TGCGCCAGCAGTGACTACTACGAGCAGTACTTC. It yields the protein CASSDYYEQYF.

This chain links TRBV7-6 with TRBJ1-6, with D possibly TRBD1 on 6 matching bases. Trimming pared 1 base from V and 7 bases from J, leaving 11 bases between. This CDR3 spans 15 amino acids. Germline loops: CDR1 SGHVS, CDR2 FNYEAQ. CDR3 loop: CASSLGGPGNSPLHF. In DNA form, the CDR3 reads TGTGCCAGCAGCTTAGGGGGGCCCGGGAATTCACCCCTCCACTTT.

The chain links TRBV19 to TRBJ1-1; D not certain. V shed 0 bases and J shed 1 base, with 12 bases lying between them. The CDR3 covers 16 residues. CDR1 LNHDA and CDR2 SQIVND come from the germline V gene (reference sequence). CDR3 in amino acids: CASSIDQFRPNTEAFF. The CDR3 coding sequence is TGTGCCAGTAGTATAGATCAATTCCGGCCGAACACTGAAGCTTTCTTT.

This chain uses TRBV5-1 with TRBJ1-5; no clear D gene. CDR1 and CDR2 from the germline V gene are SGHRS and YFSETQ. This CDR3 region has 15 residues. Deletions cut 4 bases from V and 6 bases from J, with 17 bases between. The CDR3: CASSPGAGGFQPQHF. For the CDR3, the DNA is TGCGCCAGCAGCCCGGGAGCGGGAGGCTTTCAGCCCCAGCATTTT.

This clone was counted a few times. The J gene is TRBJ1-1, the V gene TRBV2, with D tentatively TRBD1 (5 bases). Per the germline V gene, CDR1 is SNHLY and CDR2 is FYNNEI. The V gene lost 3 bases and the J gene lost 0 bases, with 8 bases spanning the gap. The CDR3 spans 14 residues. The CDR3 sequence is CASSELQVNTEAFF. Written as DNA, the CDR3 is TGTGCCAGCAGTGAGTTACAGGTGAACACTGAAGCTTTCTTT.

The genes are TRBV5-1 and TRBJ1-1; 7 bases line up with TRBD1. CDR1 SGHRS and CDR2 YFSETQ come from the germline V gene. CDR3 size: 13 residues. J lost 10 bases, V lost 5 bases, and 11 bases had no gene match. As DNA, the CDR3 is TGCGCCAGCAGTCCGGGACAGCTAAAGCCAGCTTTCTTT. Translated, it gives CASSPGQLKPAFF.

This chain uses TRBV10-3 with TRBJ2-5; unclear D gene. Trimming left V 0 bases short and J 5 bases short, with 19 bases between. The germline V gene encodes CDR1 ENHRY and CDR2 SYGVKD. The CDR3 totals 17 residues. CDR3 coding DNA: TGTGCCATCAGTGAGTCTTTAGTGTCAGTACAAGAGGAGACCCAGTACTTC. Translating it yields CAISESLVSVQEETQYF.

The chain uses TRBV10-3 and TRBJ1-2; D unresolved. Deletions cut 0 bases from V and 1 base from J, with 6 bases between. Germline V gene sequence: CDR1 ENHRY, CDR2 SYGVKD. The CDR3 consists of 14 residues. This CDR3 is CAISESSSNYGYTF. The CDR3, as DNA: TGTGCCATCAGTGAGTCGTCCAGTAACTATGGCTACACCTTC.

The chain's CDR3 is CASSVAPGDMNTEAFF. The CDR3 DNA reads as TGTGCCAGCAGCGTAGCCCCGGGGGACATGAACACTGAAGCTTTCTTT. The chain combines TRBV9 with TRBJ1-1, with D maybe TRBD1 (6 bases). CDR3 length equals 16 residues. The germline CDR1 and CDR2 sequences are SGDLS and YYNGEE. Trimming stripped 0 bases from V and 0 bases from J, with 12 bases between.

V is TRBV7-3 and J is TRBJ1-4; 7 bases map to TRBD1. CDR1 and CDR2 from the germline V gene are SGHTA and FQGTGA. The junction had 11 bases not matched to a gene; V was cut back by 1 base and J by 0 bases. This CDR3 contains 19 residues. The CDR3 loop reads CASSLRLGQPSATNEKLFF. Here the CDR3 DNA reads TGTGCCAGCAGCTTAAGGTTGGGACAGCCCTCAGCAACTAATGAAAAACTGTTTTTT.